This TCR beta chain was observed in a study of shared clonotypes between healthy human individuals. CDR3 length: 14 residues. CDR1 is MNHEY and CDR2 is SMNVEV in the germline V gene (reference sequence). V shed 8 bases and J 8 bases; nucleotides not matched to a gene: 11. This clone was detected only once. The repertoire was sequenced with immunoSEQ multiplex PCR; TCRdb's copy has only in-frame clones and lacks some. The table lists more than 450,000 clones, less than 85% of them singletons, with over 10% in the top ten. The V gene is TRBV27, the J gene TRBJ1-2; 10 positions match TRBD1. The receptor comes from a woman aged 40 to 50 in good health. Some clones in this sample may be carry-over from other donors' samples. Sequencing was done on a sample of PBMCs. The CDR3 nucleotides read TGTGCCAGCGGGGTTAGACAGGGGGCACAGGGCTACACCTTC. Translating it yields CASGVRQGAQGYTF.